This TCR beta chain comes out of a study of relationships among human T cell subsets. CDR1 SGHKS and CDR2 YYEKEE come from the germline V gene (reference sequence). The CDR3 consists of 13 residues. The V gene lost 3 bases and the J gene lost 4 bases, with 11 bases spanning the gap. The T cell receptor alpha and beta CDR3 regions were amplified from mRNA by semiquantitative ARM-PCR. Tagged nested gene-specific primers were used first, then communal superprimers amplified exponentially. A single record per CDR3 protein comes from TCRdb applying MiXCR to the multiplex PCR reads. The top ten clones hold around 45% of a sample with 2,000 to 2,500 distinct CDR3 sequences, about 38% of them seen once.

Material for sequencing was activated T cells sorted from blood. Subset described: CD45RA-RO-CD69+ activated T cells. The rearrangement uses TRBV5-5 and TRBJ2-7; possibly TRBD2 for D (5 bases). This clonotype was obtained from a man in his forties in good health. CDR3: CASSYGVGYEQYF. DNA for the CDR3: TGTGCCAGCAGCTACGGGGTAGGATACGAGCAGTACTTC.